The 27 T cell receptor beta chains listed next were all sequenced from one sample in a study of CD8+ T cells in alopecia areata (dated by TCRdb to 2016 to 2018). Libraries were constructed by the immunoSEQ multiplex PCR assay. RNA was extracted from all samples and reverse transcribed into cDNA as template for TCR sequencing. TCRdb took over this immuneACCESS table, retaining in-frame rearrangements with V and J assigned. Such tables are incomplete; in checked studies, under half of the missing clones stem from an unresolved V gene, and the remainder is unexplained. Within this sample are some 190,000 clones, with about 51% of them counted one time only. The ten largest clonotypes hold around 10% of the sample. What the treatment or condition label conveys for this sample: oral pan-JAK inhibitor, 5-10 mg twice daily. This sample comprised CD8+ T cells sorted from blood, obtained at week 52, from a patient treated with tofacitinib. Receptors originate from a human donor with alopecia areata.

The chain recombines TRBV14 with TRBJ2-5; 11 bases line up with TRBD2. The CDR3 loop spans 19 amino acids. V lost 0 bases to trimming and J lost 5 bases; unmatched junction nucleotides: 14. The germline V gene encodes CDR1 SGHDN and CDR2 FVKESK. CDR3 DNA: TGTGCCAGCAGCCAAGATTGGGAGGATAGCGGGGGGGCCGGTGAGACCCAGTACTTC. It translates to CASSQDWEDSGGAGETQYF. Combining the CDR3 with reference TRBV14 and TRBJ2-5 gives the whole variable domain EAGVTQFPSHSVIEKGQTVTLRCDPISGHDNLYWYRRVMGKEIKFLLHFVKESKQDESGMPNNRFLAERTGGTYSTLKVQPAELEDSGVYFCASSQDWEDSGGAGETQYFGPGTRLLVL.

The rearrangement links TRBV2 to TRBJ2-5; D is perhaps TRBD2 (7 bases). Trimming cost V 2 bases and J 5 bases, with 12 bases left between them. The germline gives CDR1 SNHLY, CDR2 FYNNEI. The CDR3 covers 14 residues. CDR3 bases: TGTGCCAGCAGTGAATGGCGGGGGCAGGAGACCCAGTACTTC. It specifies CASSEWRGQETQYF.

DNA for the CDR3: TGTGCCAGCTCACCTCTAGGGACTTCACCCCTCCACTTT. Encoded protein: CASSPLGTSPLHF. This chain links TRBV18 with TRBJ1-6, with a tentative D call TRBD1 (5 bases). Deletions cut 3 bases from V and 9 bases from J, with 9 bases between. The CDR3 extends over 13 amino acids. Germline V lookup: CDR1 KGHSH, CDR2 LQKENI.

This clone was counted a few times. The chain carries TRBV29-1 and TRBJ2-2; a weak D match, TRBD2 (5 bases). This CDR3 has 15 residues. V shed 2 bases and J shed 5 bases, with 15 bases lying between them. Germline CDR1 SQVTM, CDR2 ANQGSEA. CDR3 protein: CSVEIRVRGTGELFF. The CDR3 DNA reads TGCAGCGTTGAAATCCGGGTTCGGGGTACCGGGGAGCTGTTTTTT.

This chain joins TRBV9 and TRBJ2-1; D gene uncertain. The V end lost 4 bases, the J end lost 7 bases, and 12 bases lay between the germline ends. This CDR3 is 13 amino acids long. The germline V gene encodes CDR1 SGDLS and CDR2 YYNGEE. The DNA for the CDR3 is TGTGCCAGCAGCTCGAAAGTTGGAAATGAGCAGTTCTTC. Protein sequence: CASSSKVGNEQFF.

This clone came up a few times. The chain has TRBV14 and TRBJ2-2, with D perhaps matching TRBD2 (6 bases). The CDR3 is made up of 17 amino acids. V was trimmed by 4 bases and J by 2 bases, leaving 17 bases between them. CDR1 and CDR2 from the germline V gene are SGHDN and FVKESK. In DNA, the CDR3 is TGTGCCAGCAGCCGGGGACTTCCCGGGCCAAACACCGGGGAGCTGTTTTTT. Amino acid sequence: CASSRGLPGPNTGELFF.

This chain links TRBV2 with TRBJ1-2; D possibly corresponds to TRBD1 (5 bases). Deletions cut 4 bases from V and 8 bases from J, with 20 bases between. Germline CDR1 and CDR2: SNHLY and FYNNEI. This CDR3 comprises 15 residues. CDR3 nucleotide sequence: TGTGCCAGCAGTGGACACTGGGTAGGGGACGTCGGCTACACCTTC. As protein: CASSGHWVGDVGYTF.

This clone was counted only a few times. CDR3 residues: CASSLTEGSYNEQFF. Here the CDR3 DNA reads TGTGCCAGCAGCTTAACGGAGGGCTCCTACAATGAGCAGTTCTTC. This sequence joins TRBV7-9 and TRBJ2-1; D perhaps matches TRBD2 (6 bases). This CDR3 region has 15 residues. CDR1 and CDR2 (germline): SEHNR, FQNEAQ (reference sequence). Trimming removed 2 bases at V and 0 bases at J, with 8 bases between.

The CDR3 DNA reads TGTGCCAGCAGCCCGCGGGGGCATGACACAGATACGCAGTATTTT. It is translated as CASSPRGHDTDTQYF. The chain combines TRBV13 with TRBJ2-3; possibly TRBD2 for D (7 bases). The CDR3 loop spans 15 amino acids. The ends were cut back, 5 bases at V and 2 bases at J, with 14 bases in the middle. Germline V gene lookup returns CDR1 PRHDT and CDR2 FYEKMQ (reference sequence).

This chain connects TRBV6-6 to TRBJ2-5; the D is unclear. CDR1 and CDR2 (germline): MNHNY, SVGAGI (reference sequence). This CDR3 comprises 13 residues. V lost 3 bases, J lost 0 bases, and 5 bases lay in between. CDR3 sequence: CASSYWYQETQYF. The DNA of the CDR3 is TGTGCCAGCAGTTATTGGTACCAAGAGACCCAGTACTTC.

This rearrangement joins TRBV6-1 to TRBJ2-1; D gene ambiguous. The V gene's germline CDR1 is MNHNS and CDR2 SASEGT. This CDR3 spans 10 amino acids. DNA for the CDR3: TGTGCAACCGAGCACAATGAGCAGTTCTTC. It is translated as CATEHNEQFF.

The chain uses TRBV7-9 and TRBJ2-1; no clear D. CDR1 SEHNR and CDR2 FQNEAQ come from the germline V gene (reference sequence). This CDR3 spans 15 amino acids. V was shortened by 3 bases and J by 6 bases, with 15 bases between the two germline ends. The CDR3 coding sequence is TGTGCCAGCAGCTTCGGCGCAGAAAACCTCAATGAGCAGTTCTTC. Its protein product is CASSFGAENLNEQFF.

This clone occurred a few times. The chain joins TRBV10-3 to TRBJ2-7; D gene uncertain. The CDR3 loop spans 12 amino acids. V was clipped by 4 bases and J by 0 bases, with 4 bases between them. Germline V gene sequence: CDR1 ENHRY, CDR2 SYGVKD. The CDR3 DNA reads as TGTGCCATCAGTGCGGACTCCTACGAGCAGTACTTC. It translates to CAISADSYEQYF.

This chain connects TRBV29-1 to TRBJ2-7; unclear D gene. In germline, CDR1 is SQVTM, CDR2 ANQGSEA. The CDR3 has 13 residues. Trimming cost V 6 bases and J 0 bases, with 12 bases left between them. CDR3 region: CSVVFRASYEQYF. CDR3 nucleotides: TGCAGCGTAGTGTTTAGAGCCTCCTACGAGCAGTACTTC.

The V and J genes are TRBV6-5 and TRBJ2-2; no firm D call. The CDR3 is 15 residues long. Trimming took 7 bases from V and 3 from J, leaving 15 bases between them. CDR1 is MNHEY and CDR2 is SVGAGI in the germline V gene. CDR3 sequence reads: CASMAQIGDTGELFF. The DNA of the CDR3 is TGTGCCAGCATGGCCCAGATTGGAGACACCGGGGAGCTGTTTTTT.

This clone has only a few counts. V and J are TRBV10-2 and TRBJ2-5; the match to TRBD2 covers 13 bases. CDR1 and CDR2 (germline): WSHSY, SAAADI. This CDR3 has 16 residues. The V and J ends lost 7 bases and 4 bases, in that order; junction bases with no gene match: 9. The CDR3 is CASTDGTSGDRETQYF. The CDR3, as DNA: TGCGCCAGCACCGACGGGACTAGCGGGGATCGAGAGACCCAGTACTTC.

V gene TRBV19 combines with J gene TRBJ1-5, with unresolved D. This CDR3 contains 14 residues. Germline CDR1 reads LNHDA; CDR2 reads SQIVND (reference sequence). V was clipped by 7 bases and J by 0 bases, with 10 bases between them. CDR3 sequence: CASTYRGSNQPQHF. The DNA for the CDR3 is TGTGCCAGTACTTATAGAGGTAGCAATCAGCCCCAGCATTTT.

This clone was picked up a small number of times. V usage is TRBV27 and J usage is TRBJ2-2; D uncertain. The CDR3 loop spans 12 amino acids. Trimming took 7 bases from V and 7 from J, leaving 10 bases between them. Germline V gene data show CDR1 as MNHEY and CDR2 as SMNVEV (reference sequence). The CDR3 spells CASTTTGGELFF. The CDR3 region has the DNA TGTGCCAGCACAACGACTGGCGGGGAGCTGTTTTTT.

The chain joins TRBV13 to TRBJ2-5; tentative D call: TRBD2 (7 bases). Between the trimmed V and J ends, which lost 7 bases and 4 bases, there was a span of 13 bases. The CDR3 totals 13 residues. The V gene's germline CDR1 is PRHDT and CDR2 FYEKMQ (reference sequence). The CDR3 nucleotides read TGTGCCAGCAACCTAAGGGGGGGAGAGACCCAGTACTTC. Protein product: CASNLRGGETQYF.

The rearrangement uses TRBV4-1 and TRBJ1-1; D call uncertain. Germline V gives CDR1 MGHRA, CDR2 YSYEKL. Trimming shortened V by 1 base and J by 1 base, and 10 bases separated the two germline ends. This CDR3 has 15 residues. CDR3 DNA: TGCGCCAGCAGCCAAGTGTGGCAGCGGAACACTGAAGCTTTCTTT. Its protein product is CASSQVWQRNTEAFF.

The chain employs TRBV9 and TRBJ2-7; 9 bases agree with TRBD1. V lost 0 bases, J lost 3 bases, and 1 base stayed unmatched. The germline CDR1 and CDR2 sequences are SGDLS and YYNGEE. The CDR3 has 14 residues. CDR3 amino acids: CASSVGTGDYEQYF. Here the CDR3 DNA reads TGTGCCAGCAGCGTAGGGACAGGGGACTACGAGCAGTACTTC.

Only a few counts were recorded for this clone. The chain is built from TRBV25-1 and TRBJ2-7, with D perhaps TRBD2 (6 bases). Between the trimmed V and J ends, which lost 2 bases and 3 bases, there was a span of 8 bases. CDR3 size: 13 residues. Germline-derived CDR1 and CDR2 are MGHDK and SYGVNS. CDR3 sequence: CASSEAEGYEQYF. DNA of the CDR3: TGTGCCAGCAGTGAAGCGGAGGGCTACGAGCAGTACTTC.

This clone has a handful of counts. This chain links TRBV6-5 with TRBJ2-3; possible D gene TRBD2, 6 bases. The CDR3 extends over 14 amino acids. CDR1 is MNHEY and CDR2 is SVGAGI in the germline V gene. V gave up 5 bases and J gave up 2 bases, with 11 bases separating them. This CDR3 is CASSLGLSTDTQYF. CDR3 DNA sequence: TGTGCCAGCAGTCTGGGACTTTCCACAGATACGCAGTATTTT.

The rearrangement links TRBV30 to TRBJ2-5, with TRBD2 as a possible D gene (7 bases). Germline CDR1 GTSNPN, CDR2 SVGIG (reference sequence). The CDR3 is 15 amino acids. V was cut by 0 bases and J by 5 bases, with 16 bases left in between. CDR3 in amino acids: CAWSVFWGGPETQYF. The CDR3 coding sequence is TGTGCCTGGAGTGTATTTTGGGGGGGGCCTGAGACCCAGTACTTC.

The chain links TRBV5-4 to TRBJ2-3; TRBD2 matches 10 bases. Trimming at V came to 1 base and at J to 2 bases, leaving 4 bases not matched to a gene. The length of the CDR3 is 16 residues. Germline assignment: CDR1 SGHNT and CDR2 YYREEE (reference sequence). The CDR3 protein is CASSLLAGVYTDTQYF. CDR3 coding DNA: TGTGCCAGCAGCTTGCTAGCGGGGGTGTACACAGATACGCAGTATTTT.

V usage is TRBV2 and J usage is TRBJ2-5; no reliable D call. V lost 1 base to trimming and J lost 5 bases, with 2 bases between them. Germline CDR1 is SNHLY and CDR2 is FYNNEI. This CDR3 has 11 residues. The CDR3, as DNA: TGTGCCAGCAGTGAAGGGGAGACCCAGTACTTC. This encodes CASSEGETQYF.

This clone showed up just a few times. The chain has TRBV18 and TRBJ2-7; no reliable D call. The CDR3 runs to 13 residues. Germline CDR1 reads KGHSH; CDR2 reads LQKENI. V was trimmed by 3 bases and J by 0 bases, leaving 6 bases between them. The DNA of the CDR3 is TGTGCCAGCTCACCGGCCGACTCCTACGAGCAGTACTTC. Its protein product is CASSPADSYEQYF.